This TCR delta chain came from a study of γδ T cells in repeated Plasmodium falciparum infection. Study-wide context: Age- and gender-matched Australian children served as comparison for malaria-exposed Malian children. Malaria-naive adults were infected with P. falciparum NF54 four times over roughly 640 days. Malian samples came from no-transmission periods or across acute febrile malaria episodes. Findings of the study overall: Vdelta2-negative gammadelta repertoires, largely Vdelta1+, seemingly showed infection-driven waves of new clonal selection.

TCRdb reanalyzed the multiplex PCR reads using CATT. The sample includes approximately 60,000 delta-chain clones, approximately 1.5% of them seen just once. This clone showed up just a few times. Its antigen is as yet unknown. A far larger clone is a single base away, which makes a read error likely. Other DNA sequences in this specimen translate into the identical CDR3. The CDR3 length is 23 residues. CDR1 TSWWSYY and CDR2 QGS come from the germline V gene. Vgamma9/Vdelta2+ and Vdelta2-negative gammadelta T cells were flow-sorted from PBMC for bulk sequencing. Sequencing was carried out using gamma-delta T cells from blood. V gene TRDV1 combines with J gene TRDJ2; TRDD3 aligns across 11 bases. The sequence came from a pool of human donors (malaria-infected and uninfected, not separated). This CDR3 reads CALGELGRLLSYWGISLTAQLFF. DNA of the CDR3: TGCGCTCTTGGGGAACTAGGCCGTTTACTGTCATACTGGGGGATAAGTTTGACAGCACAACTCTTCTTT.